The 24 T cell receptor beta chains given below trace back to one sample, sequenced in a study of immune cell composition in non-small cell lung cancer. Only in-frame clones appear in the TCRdb table, and some are missing; sequencing was by immunoSEQ multiplex PCR. The sample holds more than 1,500 clones; around 84% are singletons and the top ten take around a tenth. Sequences were obtained from lung tumor tissue. These receptors originate from a human donor with non-small cell lung cancer.

The chain uses TRBV7-2 and TRBJ2-2; 12 bases map to TRBD2. V shed 3 bases, J shed 5 bases, and the junction held 4 bases outside the gene matches. The length of the CDR3 is 16 residues. CDR1 is SGHTA, CDR2 FQGNSA, per germline. The CDR3 bases are TGTGCCAGCAGCTTGCTAACTAGCGGGGGGACCGGGGAGCTGTTTTTT. It codes for CASSLLTSGGTGELFF.

The chain employs TRBV5-6 and TRBJ2-5, with TRBD1 as a possible D gene (6 bases). The J call could be wrong; TRBJ2-7 is a better fit for the DNA end. The CDR3 runs 12 residues. Germline assignment: CDR1 SGHDT and CDR2 YYEEEE. CDR3 sequence: CASSPLRGEQYF. The CDR3 bases are TGTGCCAGCAGCCCTCTCAGGGGCGAGCAGTACTTC.

This chain joins TRBV5-6 and TRBJ2-7, with D maybe TRBD2 (5 bases). Trimming removed 0 bases at V and 1 base at J, with 20 bases between. Looked up from germline, CDR1 is SGHDT and CDR2 is YYEEEE. The CDR3 loop spans 18 amino acids. CDR3 residues: CASSLGELRRARSYEQYF. The CDR3 DNA sequence: TGTGCCAGCAGCTTGGGGGAGTTACGGCGGGCCCGTTCCTACGAGCAGTACTTC.

This sequence joins TRBV7-8 and TRBJ1-3; D gene ambiguous. Germline CDR1 and CDR2: SGHVS and FQNEAQ. V was pared by 1 base and J by 0 bases, with 7 bases between. The CDR3 extends over 15 amino acids. CDR3 sequence: CASSLGRFSGNTIYF. The CDR3 DNA follows: TGTGCCAGCAGCTTAGGGCGGTTCTCTGGAAACACCATATATTTT.

This clone was observed once. The chain uses TRBV28 and TRBJ2-2; 9 bases agree with TRBD2. The ends lost 7 bases at V and 5 bases at J; junction bases unmatched: 8. Per the germline V gene, CDR1 is MDHEN and CDR2 is SYDVKM. CDR3 length: 15 residues. The CDR3 protein is CASTSGGRETGELFF. Here the CDR3 DNA reads TGTGCCAGCACCTCGGGCGGGAGGGAAACCGGGGAGCTGTTTTTT.

This chain links TRBV5-6 with TRBJ1-1; possibly TRBD1 for D (6 bases). This CDR3 spans 13 amino acids. CDR1 is SGHDT and CDR2 is YYEEEE in the germline V gene. The V gene lost 3 bases and the J gene lost 9 bases, with 15 bases spanning the gap. The CDR3 sequence is CASSSAGAEKAFF. CDR3 DNA sequence: TGTGCCAGCAGCTCTGCAGGGGCGGAGAAAGCTTTCTTT.

The CDR3 coding sequence is TGTGCCAGCAGTCCAGGGGAAAAGGCCACAGATACGCAGTATTTT. Protein product: CASSPGEKATDTQYF. J is TRBJ2-3 and V is TRBV28; D is perhaps TRBD1 (6 bases). This CDR3 is 15 amino acids long. Germline-derived CDR1 and CDR2 are MDHEN and SYDVKM. The V and J ends lost 5 bases and 2 bases respectively, with 14 bases between them.

The chain recombines TRBV9 with TRBJ2-2; no clear D gene. The CDR3 has 14 amino acids. Germline V gene data show CDR1 as SGDLS and CDR2 as YYNGEE. Trimming shortened V by 5 bases and J by 0 bases, and 8 bases separated the two germline ends. The CDR3 is CASSNSANTGELFF. The DNA of the CDR3 is TGTGCCAGCAGTAACAGTGCGAACACCGGGGAGCTGTTTTTT.

The V gene is TRBV19, the J gene TRBJ2-1, with 14 bases lining up with TRBD2. From germline, CDR1 is LNHDA and CDR2 SQIVND (reference sequence). This CDR3 region has 18 residues. The V and J ends lost 6 bases and 5 bases, in that order; junction bases with no gene match: 12. In nucleotides, the CDR3 is TGTGCCAGTAGAAGTCACCCCGGGACTAGCGGGAGAAACAATGAGCAGTTCTTC. Protein sequence: CASRSHPGTSGRNNEQFF.

This chain joins TRBV7-2 and TRBJ1-5, with D tentatively TRBD1 (6 bases). CDR3 size: 15 residues. Looked up from germline, CDR1 is SGHTA and CDR2 is FQGNSA. V was pared by 5 bases and J by 6 bases, with 17 bases between. CDR3 amino acids: CASSQSGGSSQPQHF. The CDR3 region has the DNA TGTGCCAGCAGCCAAAGCGGGGGCTCGAGTCAGCCCCAGCATTTT.

The gene calls are TRBV27 and TRBJ2-5, with D perhaps TRBD1 (6 bases). The CDR3 has 13 amino acids. V was pared by 8 bases and J by 4 bases, with 14 bases between. Germline V lookup: CDR1 MNHEY, CDR2 SMNVEV (reference sequence). The CDR3 sequence: CASGPRGGETQYF. CDR3 sequence (DNA): TGTGCCAGCGGGCCGCGAGGGGGAGAGACCCAGTACTTC.

The rearrangement links TRBV4-3 to TRBJ2-7, with D unclear. V lost 2 bases and J 0 bases, leaving 5 bases between the germline ends. CDR1 LGHNA and CDR2 YSLEER come from the germline V gene. The CDR3 contains 13 residues. CDR3 amino acids: CASSQSVSYEQYF. CDR3 nucleotides: TGCGCCAGCAGCCAATCAGTCTCCTACGAGCAGTACTTC.

V usage is TRBV4-3 and J usage is TRBJ2-3, with a possible D match to TRBD2 (6 bases). CDR1 LGHNA and CDR2 YSLEER come from the germline V gene. This CDR3 is built from 14 residues. V lost 0 bases and J lost 4, with 8 bases in between. DNA of the CDR3: TGCGCCAGCAGCCAAGAGTGGGGGGCAGATACGCAGTATTTT. Its protein product is CASSQEWGADTQYF.

The chain has TRBV9 and TRBJ2-1; D possibly corresponds to TRBD2 (5 bases). CDR1 is SGDLS and CDR2 is YYNGEE in the germline V gene. The V and J ends lost 0 bases and 6 bases respectively, with 19 bases between them. This CDR3 region has 17 residues. CDR3 in amino acids: CASSVGASQTTLNEQFF. The DNA of the CDR3 is TGTGCCAGCAGCGTAGGAGCTAGCCAAACGACCCTCAATGAGCAGTTCTTC.

The rearrangement joins TRBV11-2 to TRBJ2-7; 8 nucleotides line up with TRBD1. CDR3 length: 17 residues. Germline V lookup: CDR1 SGHAT, CDR2 FQNNGV. V lost 5 bases, J lost 2 bases, and 14 bases stayed unmatched. The CDR3 region has the DNA TGTGCCAGCAGCCGGGGGTCAGGGGGCGCTAGGACCTACGAGCAGTACTTC. It specifies CASSRGSGGARTYEQYF.

V gene TRBV5-6 combines with J gene TRBJ2-7; 8 bases agree with TRBD1. V shed 4 bases, J shed 3 bases, and the junction held 6 bases outside the gene matches. This CDR3 comprises 14 residues. Germline V gene lookup returns CDR1 SGHDT and CDR2 YYEEEE. The CDR3 loop reads CASSKTGGFYEQYF. CDR3 nucleotide sequence: TGTGCCAGCAGCAAAACAGGGGGGTTCTACGAGCAGTACTTC.

This clone appeared a single time. The J gene is TRBJ2-3, the V gene TRBV5-8; D perhaps matches TRBD2 (6 bases). The CDR3 is 16 residues long. Germline V gives CDR1 SGHTS, CDR2 YDEGEE. Trimming pared 4 bases from V and 1 base from J, leaving 16 bases between. The CDR3 here is CASSTSWGGGTDTQYF. DNA for the CDR3: TGTGCCAGCAGCACCTCGTGGGGCGGGGGCACAGATACGCAGTATTTT.

The V and J genes are TRBV27 and TRBJ1-1, with unresolved D. Germline CDR1 and CDR2: MNHEY and SMNVEV (reference sequence). V lost 3 bases to trimming and J lost 1 base, with 12 bases between them. This CDR3 contains 15 residues. The DNA for the CDR3 is TGTGCCAGCAGTTTTCTCTCCGTATCGAACACTGAAGCTTTCTTT. Translated: CASSFLSVSNTEAFF.

The rearrangement links TRBV9 to TRBJ2-1; TRBD2 agrees at 11 bases. Trimming took 0 bases from V and 7 from J; bases not matched to a gene: 12. The CDR3 totals 18 residues. The germline V gene encodes CDR1 SGDLS and CDR2 YYNGEE. CDR3 residues: CASSVEAGLAGEGNEQFF. CDR3 nucleotide sequence: TGTGCCAGCAGCGTAGAGGCCGGACTAGCGGGCGAAGGGAATGAGCAGTTCTTC.

V is TRBV2 and J is TRBJ1-2; TRBD1 agrees at 8 bases. The CDR3 contains 15 residues. CDR1 and CDR2 (germline): SNHLY, FYNNEI. After removal of 6 bases from V and 0 bases from J, the junction contained 6 bases not matched to a gene. The CDR3 region is CASRVQGVANYGYTF. CDR3 DNA sequence: TGTGCCAGCAGGGTACAGGGGGTTGCTAACTATGGCTACACCTTC.

The chain employs TRBV6-5 and TRBJ2-1; 10 bases match TRBD2. The germline V gene encodes CDR1 MNHEY and CDR2 SVGAGI. This CDR3 is built from 16 residues. V was pared by 4 bases and J by 4 bases, with 7 bases of the junction left unmatched. CDR3 nucleotides: TGTGCCAGCAGTTTCGCAGCGGGAGGGAGATACAATGAGCAGTTCTTC. Amino acids: CASSFAAGGRYNEQFF.

The CDR3 region has the DNA TGTGCCAGCAGCGTATCCCGGGACAGGGCCGAGCAGTACTTC. This translates into CASSVSRDRAEQYF. The chain links TRBV7-2 to TRBJ2-7; the match to TRBD1 covers 9 bases. CDR3 length: 14 residues. Per germline, CDR1 SGHTA and CDR2 FQGNSA. The V gene end was trimmed by 5 bases and the J gene end by 6 bases; junction bases not matched to a gene: 8.

The chain employs TRBV18 and TRBJ2-7; weak D call: TRBD2 (8 bases). Trimming took 6 bases from V and 2 from J, leaving 20 bases between them. Per the germline V gene, CDR1 is KGHSH and CDR2 is LQKENI. The CDR3 runs 16 residues. The DNA of the CDR3 is TGTGCCAGCTCGTCCCTCAGGGGGACTAGAGCCTACGAGCAGTACTTC. It encodes CASSSLRGTRAYEQYF.

The chain joins TRBV27 to TRBJ1-2, with D possibly TRBD1 on 6 matching bases. Germline V gene sequence: CDR1 MNHEY, CDR2 SMNVEV (reference sequence). Trimming pared 4 bases from V and 3 bases from J, leaving 9 bases between. The CDR3 length is 13 residues. For the CDR3, the DNA is TGTGCCAGCAGTTCGGGGGGCGACTATGGCTACACCTTC. Its protein product is CASSSGGDYGYTF.